This T cell receptor beta chain was documented in a study of regulatory T cells in long-lasting Graves disease. In its sample, this clonotype was seen a few times. No antigen is known for it. The time point was: persistent/refractory GD, antithyroid drugs over 5 years with positive TRAb. The TCR library was made from RNA extracted from PBMCs. General study findings and limits: Comparison showed that persistent patients shared more public clonotypes (around 3,000) than new patients (about 970).

Library construction for TCR beta used iRepertoire HTBI primers and Arm-PCR of CDR3 regions. Using its own MiXCR run on the multiplex PCR reads, TCRdb lists one record per CDR3 protein. Of 700,000 or so distinct CDR3 sequences listed, 25% to 30% are singletons. The CDR3 has 13 amino acids. Germline V gene lookup returns CDR1 SNHLY and CDR2 FYNNEI. Trimming removed 10 bases from V and 9 bases from J, with 19 bases in between. Source: peripheral blood mononuclear cells (PBMCs), taken when the disease was refractory, from a patient treated with antithyroid drugs. V usage is TRBV2 and J usage is TRBJ2-4; D is unclear. The receptor was isolated from a female donor with Graves disease. The CDR3 DNA reads as TGTGCCACCAGCTCCGGACGGACGGGCATTCAGTACTTC. Protein product: CATSSGRTGIQYF.